This TCR beta chain was sequenced for a study of preoperative IRX-2 immunotherapy in early breast cancer. Libraries were prepared by immunoSEQ multiplex PCR; TCRdb keeps only in-frame clonotypes and omits some of them. This table has some 13,000 clones, about nine tenths appearing once. This clone was counted once. The treatment is: preoperative locoregional IRX-2 cytokine immunotherapy. Patients received preoperative, locoregional IRX-2 cytokine immunotherapy in a phase Ib study. Germline V gene sequence: CDR1 SGHDT, CDR2 YYEEEE. This CDR3 region has 16 residues. The V end lost 4 bases, the J end lost 2 bases, and 19 bases lay between the germline ends.

The chain couples TRBV5-6 to TRBJ2-7; TRBD2 might be the D (6 bases). Sampling was carried out from a patient treated with IRX-2 immunotherapy. The origin of this receptor is a human donor with breast cancer. CDR3 loop: CASSLTGTSSTYEQYV. The CDR3 DNA sequence: TGTGCCAGCAGCCTAACCGGAACTAGCTCAACCTACGAGCAGTACGTC.